These T cell receptor beta chains were read from a single sample in a study of blood T cell repertoires in COVID-19. Clones were read by immunoSEQ multiplex PCR, and TCRdb kept only the in-frame ones, dropping some. The sample contains some 77,000 clones, more than 80% of which appear only once. The sequenced sample consisted of peripheral blood. The receptors shown here come from a woman between 65 and 79 years old with acute or convalescent COVID-19. CDR3s include the opening cysteine and the closing phenylalanine or tryptophan. D genes are given only for firm matches. Rows give clone size only sometimes, using once, few, many, or a class for an expanded clone.

V gene: TRBV27
D gene: NA
J gene: TRBJ2-1
clone size: once
CDR3 DNA: TGTGCCAGCGGCGGCTTAGCAAGAAATGAGCAGTTCTTC
CDR3 protein: CASGGLARNEQFF

V gene: TRBV9
D gene: NA
J gene: TRBJ1-1
clone size: NA
CDR3 DNA: TGTGCCAGCAGCGTAGTCCAGGGGAAGAACACTGAAGCTTTCTTT
CDR3 protein: CASSVVQGKNTEAFF

V gene: TRBV18
D gene: TRBD2
J gene: TRBJ2-1
clone size: NA
CDR3 DNA: TGTGCCAGCTCGTCACTAGCGGGAGAAGCCTACAATGAGCAGTTCTTC
CDR3 protein: CASSSLAGEAYNEQFF

V gene: TRBV11-2
D gene: TRBD1
J gene: TRBJ2-5
clone size: NA
CDR3 DNA: TGTGCCAGCAGCTGGGACAGGGCAGAGACCCAGTACTTC
CDR3 protein: CASSWDRAETQYF

V gene: TRBV30
D gene: NA
J gene: TRBJ2-1
clone size: few
CDR3 DNA: TGTGCCTGGAGTGTTGAGAATGAGCAGTTCTTC
CDR3 protein: CAWSVENEQFF

V gene: TRBV27
D gene: NA
J gene: TRBJ2-4
clone size: NA
CDR3 DNA: TGTGCCAGCACTGGGGGGATTGGGCGACAAAACATTCAGTACTTC
CDR3 protein: CASTGGIGRQNIQYF

V gene: TRBV6-5
D gene: TRBD1
J gene: TRBJ2-1
clone size: NA
CDR3 DNA: TGTGCCAGCAGACAGGGGGCGTGGACCTACAATGAGCAGTTCTTC
CDR3 protein: CASRQGAWTYNEQFF

V gene: TRBV5-4
D gene: NA
J gene: TRBJ1-5
clone size: NA
CDR3 DNA: TGTGCCAGCAGCCAGGACAGACAAAATCAGCCCCAGCATTTT
CDR3 protein: CASSQDRQNQPQHF

V gene: TRBV6-5
D gene: NA
J gene: TRBJ1-3
clone size: few
CDR3 DNA: TGTGCCAGCAGCGTCCTAACAGGGAGCGGAAACACCATATATTTT
CDR3 protein: CASSVLTGSGNTIYF

V gene: TRBV15
D gene: NA
J gene: TRBJ2-1
clone size: NA
CDR3 DNA: TGTGCCACCAGCAGACCTCATAGGGACACGGGTGAGCAGTTCTTC
CDR3 protein: CATSRPHRDTGEQFF

V gene: TRBV5-4
D gene: NA
J gene: TRBJ2-4
clone size: NA
CDR3 DNA: TGTGCCAGCAGCTTGGGGGAGGACATTCAGTACTTC
CDR3 protein: CASSLGEDIQYF

V gene: TRBV10-3
D gene: NA
J gene: TRBJ1-2
clone size: NA
CDR3 DNA: TGTGCCATCAGTGAGAACAGTCTGTATGGCTACACCTTC
CDR3 protein: CAISENSLYGYTF

V gene: TRBV6-5
D gene: TRBD2
J gene: TRBJ2-1
clone size: NA
CDR3 DNA: TGTGCCAGCAGGGCCCTAGCGGGAGGGCACCATGAGCAGTTCTTC
CDR3 protein: CASRALAGGHHEQFF

V gene: TRBV5-1
D gene: TRBD2
J gene: TRBJ2-7
clone size: NA
CDR3 DNA: TGCGCCAGCAGCCCGCCGACTAGCGGGAGCCTACACGAGCAGTACTTC
CDR3 protein: CASSPPTSGSLHEQYF

V gene: TRBV18
D gene: NA
J gene: TRBJ1-1
clone size: NA
CDR3 DNA: TGTGCCAGCTCACGTAGGGAGTCCGAAGCTTTCTTT
CDR3 protein: CASSRRESEAFF

V gene: TRBV3-1/TRBV3-2
D gene: NA
J gene: TRBJ2-3
clone size: few
CDR3 DNA: TGTGCCAGCAGCCCTTTTAGCACAGATACGCAGTATTTT
CDR3 protein: CASSPFSTDTQYF

V gene: TRBV28
D gene: NA
J gene: TRBJ1-1
clone size: NA
CDR3 DNA: TGTGCCAGCAGCCCCTCACGACTCTCGTATTTCTTT
CDR3 protein: CASSPSRLSYFF

V gene: TRBV7-9
D gene: TRBD2
J gene: TRBJ2-5
clone size: few
CDR3 DNA: TGTGCCAGCAGCAGGACTAGCGGGAGGGCCATGGAGACCCAGTACTTC
CDR3 protein: CASSRTSGRAMETQYF

V gene: TRBV6-1
D gene: NA
J gene: TRBJ2-3
clone size: once
CDR3 DNA: TGTGCCAGCAGTGAAGGATCTGGAGGGAGGCGGGCAGATACGCAGTATTTT
CDR3 protein: CASSEGSGGRRADTQYF

V gene: TRBV4-2
D gene: NA
J gene: TRBJ2-3
clone size: NA
CDR3 DNA: TGTGCCAGCAGGGAAGGAGGCCGGGGGCAGTATTTT
CDR3 protein: CASREGGRGQYF

V gene: TRBV11-2
D gene: TRBD2
J gene: TRBJ2-1
clone size: once
CDR3 DNA: TGTGCCAGCATGGGACTAGCGGGCCTATACAATGAGCAGTTCTTC
CDR3 protein: CASMGLAGLYNEQFF

V gene: TRBV5-4
D gene: NA
J gene: TRBJ2-1
clone size: medium-sized
CDR3 DNA: TGTGCCAGCAGCCTCAGGGGCTCCTACAATGAGCAGTTCTTC
CDR3 protein: CASSLRGSYNEQFF

V gene: TRBV18
D gene: TRBD1
J gene: TRBJ2-7
clone size: NA
CDR3 DNA: TGTGCCAGCTCACCACTCGGGACAGGGGGCAACGAGCAGTACTTC
CDR3 protein: CASSPLGTGGNEQYF

V gene: TRBV5-1
D gene: TRBD2
J gene: TRBJ2-1
clone size: NA
CDR3 DNA: TGCGCCAGCAGCTTGACTGGGACTAGCGGATCCAATGAGCAGTTCTTC
CDR3 protein: CASSLTGTSGSNEQFF

V gene: TRBV27
D gene: NA
J gene: TRBJ2-2
clone size: few
CDR3 DNA: TGTGCCAGCAGTCTGAACACCGGGGAGCTGTTTTTT
CDR3 protein: CASSLNTGELFF

V gene: TRBV27
D gene: TRBD2
J gene: TRBJ2-1
clone size: once
CDR3 DNA: TGTGCCAGCAGTGTCCCAAAGCGGGAGGGCCAGGCCAATGAGCAGTTCTTC
CDR3 protein: CASSVPKREGQANEQFF

V gene: TRBV29-1
D gene: NA
J gene: TRBJ1-3
clone size: NA
CDR3 DNA: TGCAGCGTTTCAGGGGCTGGAAACACCATATATTTT
CDR3 protein: CSVSGAGNTIYF

V gene: TRBV5-1
D gene: NA
J gene: TRBJ2-7
clone size: NA
CDR3 DNA: TGCGCCAGCAGCTTGGTTGTGGCCCAGTACGAGCAGTACTTC
CDR3 protein: CASSLVVAQYEQYF

V gene: TRBV11-2
D gene: TRBD2
J gene: TRBJ2-7
clone size: few
CDR3 DNA: TGTGCCAGCAGCTCGCGGTTCTTGACTAGCGGGACCTACGAGCAGTACTTC
CDR3 protein: CASSSRFLTSGTYEQYF

V gene: TRBV27
D gene: TRBD1
J gene: TRBJ1-4
clone size: NA
CDR3 DNA: TGTGCCAGCAGTTTCGTCAGGGGGAGTGAAAAACTGTTTTTT
CDR3 protein: CASSFVRGSEKLFF

V gene: TRBV28
D gene: TRBD1
J gene: TRBJ2-1
clone size: NA
CDR3 DNA: TGTGCCAGCAGTTTAAGGGACAGGACCTTTTTGTACAATGAGCAGTTCTTC
CDR3 protein: CASSLRDRTFLYNEQFF

V gene: TRBV5-4
D gene: TRBD2
J gene: TRBJ2-1
clone size: medium-sized
CDR3 DNA: TGTGCCAGCAGCTTAGGACGCGGCGGGAGCTCCTACAATGAGCAGTTCTTC
CDR3 protein: CASSLGRGGSSYNEQFF

V gene: TRBV18
D gene: TRBD2
J gene: TRBJ2-5
clone size: NA
CDR3 DNA: TGTGCCAGCTCACCAGCGGGACTAGCGGGAGGAGAGACCCAGTACTTC
CDR3 protein: CASSPAGLAGGETQYF

V gene: TRBV30
D gene: NA
J gene: TRBJ1-1
clone size: NA
CDR3 DNA: TGTGCCTGGAGTTTAGACAGCTTGAACACTGAAGCTTTCTTT
CDR3 protein: CAWSLDSLNTEAFF

V gene: TRBV7-9
D gene: NA
J gene: TRBJ1-6
clone size: NA
CDR3 DNA: TGTGCCAGCAGTCGTAGACAGGAGAATTCACCCCTCCACTTT
CDR3 protein: CASSRRQENSPLHF

V gene: TRBV3-1/TRBV3-2
D gene: NA
J gene: TRBJ1-1
clone size: NA
CDR3 DNA: TGTGCCAGCAGCCTCCGGGTTTCGAACACTGAAGCTTTCTTT
CDR3 protein: CASSLRVSNTEAFF

V gene: TRBV14
D gene: NA
J gene: TRBJ1-1
clone size: NA
CDR3 DNA: TGTGCCAGCAGCCAAGATTTTCGGGGTTCGAACACTGAAGCTTTCTTT
CDR3 protein: CASSQDFRGSNTEAFF

V gene: TRBV27
D gene: NA
J gene: TRBJ1-5
clone size: NA
CDR3 DNA: TGTGCCAGCAGTTTATACGTACCACCGGGTCAGCCCCAGCATTTT
CDR3 protein: CASSLYVPPGQPQHF

V gene: TRBV18
D gene: TRBD1
J gene: TRBJ2-7
clone size: NA
CDR3 DNA: TGTGCCAGCTCATCGGGCGGACAGGGCAGATGGGGTGAGCAGTACTTC
CDR3 protein: CASSSGGQGRWGEQYF

V gene: TRBV9
D gene: TRBD2
J gene: TRBJ2-2
clone size: NA
CDR3 DNA: TGTGCCAGCCGGGGGGGAAACACCGGGGAGCTGTTTTTT
CDR3 protein: CASRGGNTGELFF

V gene: TRBV7-3
D gene: NA
J gene: TRBJ2-7
clone size: NA
CDR3 DNA: TGTGCCAGCAGCTTAAACGGCTACGAGCAGTACTTC
CDR3 protein: CASSLNGYEQYF

V gene: TRBV28
D gene: TRBD1
J gene: TRBJ2-2
clone size: NA
CDR3 DNA: TGTGCCAGCAGTTTCTCCGGGACAGGGTGGACAAACGGGGAGCTGTTTTTT
CDR3 protein: CASSFSGTGWTNGELFF

V gene: TRBV19
D gene: TRBD1
J gene: TRBJ2-5
clone size: NA
CDR3 DNA: TGTGCCAGTAGTGCCGCAGACAGGGTAGAGACCCAGTACTTC
CDR3 protein: CASSAADRVETQYF

V gene: TRBV4-2
D gene: NA
J gene: TRBJ2-7
clone size: NA
CDR3 DNA: TGTGCCAGCAGTCTGGAAGCCAGGGCCTACGAGCAGTACTTC
CDR3 protein: CASSLEARAYEQYF

V gene: TRBV10-1
D gene: TRBD2
J gene: TRBJ2-5
clone size: NA
CDR3 DNA: TGCGCCAGCAGTAGCGGGGGCCTCCAAGAGACCCAGTACTTC
CDR3 protein: CASSSGGLQETQYF

V gene: TRBV19
D gene: NA
J gene: TRBJ2-2
clone size: NA
CDR3 DNA: TGTGCCAGTAGTTCGGGCGGGGAGCTGTTTTTT
CDR3 protein: CASSSGGELFF

V gene: TRBV5-1
D gene: NA
J gene: TRBJ2-7
clone size: NA
CDR3 DNA: TGCGCCAGCAGTCGGCAGGGCTCGTCTTACGAGCAGTACTTC
CDR3 protein: CASSRQGSSYEQYF

V gene: TRBV5-8
D gene: NA
J gene: TRBJ2-7
clone size: NA
CDR3 DNA: TGTGCCAGCAGCTTGGCCAGGGTGGACGAGCAGTACTTC
CDR3 protein: CASSLARVDEQYF

V gene: TRBV28
D gene: NA
J gene: TRBJ1-2
clone size: few
CDR3 DNA: TGTGCCAGCAGTTTATCCAGGGGCGGCTATGGCTACACCTTC
CDR3 protein: CASSLSRGGYGYTF

V gene: TRBV9
D gene: TRBD1
J gene: TRBJ1-2
clone size: NA
CDR3 DNA: TGTGCCAGCAGCGTAAGCCCCGGACAGGGAAACTATGAAGGCTACACCTTC
CDR3 protein: CASSVSPGQGNYEGYTF